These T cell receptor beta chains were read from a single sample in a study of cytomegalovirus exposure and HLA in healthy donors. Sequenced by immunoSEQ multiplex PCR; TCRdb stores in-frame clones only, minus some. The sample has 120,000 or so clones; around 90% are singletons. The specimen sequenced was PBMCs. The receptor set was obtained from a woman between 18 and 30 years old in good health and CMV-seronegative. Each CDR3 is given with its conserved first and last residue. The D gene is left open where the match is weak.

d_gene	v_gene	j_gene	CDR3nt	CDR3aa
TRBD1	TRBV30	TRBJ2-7	TGTGCCTGGAGCACAGGGGCCTCCTACGAGCAGTACTTC	CAWSTGASYEQYF
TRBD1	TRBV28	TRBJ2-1	TGTGCCAGCAGTTGGCAGGGGGTGGGCAATGAGCAGTTCTTC	CASSWQGVGNEQFF
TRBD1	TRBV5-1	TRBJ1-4	TGCGCCAGCAGCTTGACAGGGGGTCTGCGGGAAAAACTGTTTTTT	CASSLTGGLREKLFF
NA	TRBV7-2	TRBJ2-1	TGTGCCAGCAGCTTAGAGGATCGGACTTACAATGAGCAGTTCTTC	CASSLEDRTYNEQFF
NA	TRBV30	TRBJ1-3	TGTGCCTGGAGTGTTTCGAGCTCTGGAAACACCATATATTTT	CAWSVSSSGNTIYF
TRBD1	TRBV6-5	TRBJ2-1	TGTGCCAGCAGTTACTCGACAGGGGGGAACAATGAGCAGTTCTTC	CASSYSTGGNNEQFF
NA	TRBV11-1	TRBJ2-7	TGTGCCAGCAGCCCGCGACAGCTCACCTACGAGCAGTACTTC	CASSPRQLTYEQYF
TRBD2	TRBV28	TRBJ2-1	TGTGCCAGCAGTTTATGGACTAGCGGGGACAATGAGCAGTTCTTC	CASSLWTSGDNEQFF
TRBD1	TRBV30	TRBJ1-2	TGTGCCTGGAAGTTGCTCAGGGGGCGATGGTACTACACCTTC	CAWKLLRGRWYYTF
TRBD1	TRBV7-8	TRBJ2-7	TGTGCCAGCAGCGGGCGGGACAGGGGCGAATCGGTGCAGTACTTC	CASSGRDRGESVQYF
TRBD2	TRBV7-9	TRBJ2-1	TGTGCCAGCAGCATAGGGACTAGCGGGACCTACAATGAGCAGTTCTTC	CASSIGTSGTYNEQFF